A single T cell receptor beta chain is shown here with its context. Through MiXCR, TCRdb re-clonotyped the PCR reads. The sample records about 24,000 clones, roughly a fifth being singletons. The germline CDR1 and CDR2 sequences are MNHEY and SVGAGI. After removal of 4 bases from V and 9 bases from J, the junction contained 6 bases not matched to a gene. This CDR3 spans 13 amino acids. These data belong to a study of metastatic and nonmetastatic thyroid tumors. Study overall: The study looked at repertoires side by side in blood and in tumor or nodule tissue from malignant and benign thyroid patients.

Thyroid surgery took place with no prior treatment in any patient. This clonotype originated in a female donor with papillary thyroid cancer or a benign thyroid nodule (not recorded which). Some clones in this sample may be carry-over from other donors' samples. Specimen: blood. The rearrangement links TRBV6-5 to TRBJ2-4, with 7 bases fitting TRBD2. The CDR3 DNA is TGTGCCAGCAGTTTTGCGGAGCGGGGCATTCAGTACTTC. It yields the protein CASSFAERGIQYF.